These 14 T cell receptor beta chains originate from one sample sequenced in a study of blood T cell repertoires in COVID-19. Libraries were prepared by immunoSEQ multiplex PCR; TCRdb keeps only in-frame clonotypes and omits some of them. The sample has a few hundred thousand clones; 89% are singletons. Sample: PBMCs or T cells enriched from blood (not recorded which). The receptors derive from a woman aged 40 to 50 who had recovered from COVID-19.

The chain employs TRBV24-1 and TRBJ2-7, with D uncertain. This CDR3 has 14 amino acids. Germline V gene data show CDR1 as KGHDR and CDR2 as SFDVKD. Trimming shortened V by 5 bases and J by 2 bases, and 12 bases separated the two germline ends. The CDR3 sequence is CATSAPWPPYEQYF. The CDR3 DNA follows: TGTGCCACCAGTGCCCCCTGGCCGCCCTACGAGCAGTACTTC.

The V gene is TRBV5-4, the J gene TRBJ1-2; D remains unclear. Germline V gene sequence: CDR1 SGHNT, CDR2 YYREEE (reference sequence). The V end lost 5 bases, the J end lost 2 bases, and 13 bases lay between the germline ends. There are 14 residues in the CDR3. This CDR3 reads CASRSGGNNYGYTF. CDR3 bases: TGTGCCAGCAGGTCCGGAGGAAACAACTATGGCTACACCTTC.

This chain connects TRBV4-3 to TRBJ2-1; 15 positions match TRBD2. The CDR3 extends over 14 amino acids. Losses at the gene ends were 4 bases for V and 13 bases for J; bases not matched to a gene: 5. CDR1 is LGHNA, CDR2 YSLEER, per germline. For the CDR3, the DNA is TGCGCCAGCAGCCCCGGACTAGCGGGGGGGGGCCAGTTCTTC. Translated, it gives CASSPGLAGGGQFF.

The chain recombines TRBV18 with TRBJ2-4; the D is unclear. Germline CDR1 and CDR2: KGHSH and LQKENI. The CDR3 length is 16 residues. The V gene lost 3 bases and the J gene lost 0 bases, with 12 bases spanning the gap. CDR3: CASSPQRVIAKNIQYF. CDR3 DNA: TGTGCCAGCTCACCCCAACGGGTTATAGCCAAAAACATTCAGTACTTC.

This chain joins TRBV4-1 and TRBJ2-7; maybe TRBD1 (6 bases). Germline assignment: CDR1 MGHRA and CDR2 YSYEKL. The CDR3 loop spans 14 amino acids. V lost 0 bases to trimming and J lost 1 base, with 7 bases between them. CDR3 in DNA: TGCGCCAGCAGCCAAGATGGACAGTCCTACGAGCAGTACTTC. This codes for CASSQDGQSYEQYF.

This clone was recorded a few times. The rearrangement joins TRBV11-2 to TRBJ2-4, with D possibly TRBD2 on 5 matching bases. There are 14 residues in the CDR3. V was shortened by 7 bases and J by 0 bases, with 10 bases between the two germline ends. From germline, CDR1 is SGHAT and CDR2 FQNNGV. In DNA, the CDR3 is TGTGCCAGCAACTCCGGGGTAGCCAAAAACATTCAGTACTTC. Protein product: CASNSGVAKNIQYF.

CDR3 amino acids: CASSGGRGFGETQYF. CDR3 bases: TGTGCCAGTAGTGGAGGCAGGGGGTTTGGGGAGACCCAGTACTTC. The V gene is TRBV19, the J gene TRBJ2-5; 7 bases are shared with TRBD1. V gave up 5 bases and J gave up 5 bases; unmatched junction bases: 11. In germline, CDR1 is LNHDA, CDR2 SQIVND (reference sequence). This CDR3 contains 15 residues.

This chain connects TRBV19 to TRBJ2-1, with TRBD2 identical over 7 bases. The CDR3 sequence is 17 residues long. Losses at the gene ends were 3 bases for V and 4 bases for J; bases not matched to a gene: 12. Germline lookup yields CDR1 LNHDA and CDR2 SQIVND (reference sequence). The CDR3 loop reads CASSIPAAVAGYNEQFF. Written as DNA, the CDR3 is TGTGCCAGTAGTATTCCTGCCGCGGTAGCGGGTTACAATGAGCAGTTCTTC.

The chain has TRBV7-9 and TRBJ2-1, with D possibly being TRBD2 (6 bases). The germline V gene has CDR1 SEHNR and CDR2 FQNEAQ (reference sequence). The CDR3 runs to 12 residues. The V gene lost 3 bases and the J gene lost 10 bases, with 10 bases spanning the gap. DNA of the CDR3: TGTGCCAGCAGCTTTGCCCTAGCGGAGCAGTTCTTC. Residues: CASSFALAEQFF. The whole variable domain, remainder taken from reference TRBV7-9 and TRBJ2-1, is DTGVSQNPRHKITKRGQNVTFRCDPISEHNRLYWYRQTLGQGPEFLTYFQNEAQLEKSRLLSDRFSAERPKGSFSTLEIQRTEQGDSAMYLCASSFALAEQFFGPGTRLTVL.

The chain has TRBV21-1 and TRBJ2-2; TRBD2 was called by the table and not checked on the DNA. TRBV21-1 is given as a pseudogene. This CDR3 is 16 amino acids long. Written as DNA, the CDR3 is TGTGCCAGCAGCACCGAACTAGCGGGAAGGGCCGGGGAGCTGTTTTTT. Translated, it gives CASSTELAGRAGELFF.

The V and J genes are TRBV7-2 and TRBJ2-1, with 7 bases matching TRBD2. Germline values: CDR1 SGHTA, CDR2 FQGNSA. After removal of 4 bases from V and 9 bases from J, the junction contained 12 bases not matched to a gene. The CDR3 has 15 amino acids. CDR3 nucleotides: TGTGCCAGCAGCTGGAGGGGCGGGAGTACGGGTGAGCAGTTCTTC. Protein product: CASSWRGGSTGEQFF.

V gene TRBV10-3 combines with J gene TRBJ1-2; a possible D gene is TRBD1 (6 bases). The CDR3 has 13 residues. Trimming left V 6 bases short and J 7 bases short, with 15 bases between. Germline assignment: CDR1 ENHRY and CDR2 SYGVKD. The CDR3: CAIREGGAGGYTF. DNA of the CDR3: TGTGCCATCAGGGAGGGGGGCGCGGGTGGCTACACCTTC.

The chain combines TRBV11-2 with TRBJ1-1, with D hard to call. CDR3 length: 16 residues. V lost 0 bases, J lost 7 bases, and 18 bases lay in between. The germline V gene has CDR1 SGHAT and CDR2 FQNNGV. The CDR3 nucleotides read TGTGCCAGCAGCTTAGATCTGGGCGGGCGCGACCTTGAAGCTTTCTTT. It specifies CASSLDLGGRDLEAFF.

The CDR3 bases are TGTGCCAGCAGTTTATTGGGGGCCGGGAACACCGGGGAGCTGTTTTTT. Its translation: CASSLLGAGNTGELFF. V and J are TRBV28 and TRBJ2-2; tentatively, D is TRBD1 (6 bases). CDR1 is MDHEN, CDR2 SYDVKM, per germline. V was trimmed by 1 base and J by 1 base, leaving 10 bases between them. CDR3 size: 16 residues.